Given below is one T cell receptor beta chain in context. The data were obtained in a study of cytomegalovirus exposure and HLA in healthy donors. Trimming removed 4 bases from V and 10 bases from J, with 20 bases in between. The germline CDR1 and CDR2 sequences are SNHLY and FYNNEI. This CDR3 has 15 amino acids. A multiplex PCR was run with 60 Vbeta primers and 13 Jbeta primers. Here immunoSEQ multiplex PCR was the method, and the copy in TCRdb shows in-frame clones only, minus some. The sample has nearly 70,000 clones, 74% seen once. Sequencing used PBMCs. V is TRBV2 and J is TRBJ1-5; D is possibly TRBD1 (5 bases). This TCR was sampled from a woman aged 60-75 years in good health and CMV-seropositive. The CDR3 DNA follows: TGTGCCAGCAGTGGGGTGAGACAGCCCTCAGAACCCCAGCATTTT. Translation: CASSGVRQPSEPQHF. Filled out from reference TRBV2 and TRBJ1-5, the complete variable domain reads EPEVTQTPSHQVTQMGQEVILRCVPISNHLYFYWYRQILGQKVEFLVSFYNNEISEKSEIFDDQFSVERPDGSNFTLKIRSTKLEDSAMYFCASSGVRQPSEPQHFGDGTRLSIL.